A selection of T cell receptor beta chains follows, all from one sample in a study of T cells in localized non-small cell lung cancer. Method: immunoSEQ multiplex PCR; TCRdb's copy keeps in-frame clones and lacks some. The sample shows roughly 40,000 clones, about four fifths of them seen only once. The source was peripheral blood mononuclear cells, collected before any cancer treatment. The source is a male donor aged 60 or over with stage II lung adenocarcinoma. Both conserved end residues are part of each CDR3. The D gene is left open where the match is weak. Only part of the rows carry a size: once, few, many, or a class if the clone is expanded.

V gene: TRBV27
J gene: TRBJ2-1
clone size: NA
CDR3 length: 10
D gene: TRBD1
CDR3 protein: CASGGNEQFF
CDR3 DNA: TGTGCCTCAGGGGGTAATGAGCAGTTCTTC

V gene: TRBV9
J gene: TRBJ2-7
clone size: NA
CDR3 length: 16
D gene: TRBD2
CDR3 protein: CASSVSGTSGIGEQYF
CDR3 DNA: TGTGCCAGCAGCGTTTCAGGGACTAGCGGGATAGGCGAGCAGTACTTC

V gene: TRBV6-5
J gene: TRBJ1-1
clone size: NA
CDR3 length: 11
D gene: TRBD1
CDR3 protein: CASSRQGEAFF
CDR3 DNA: TGTGCCAGCAGTAGACAGGGTGAAGCTTTCTTT

V gene: TRBV7-8
J gene: TRBJ2-7
clone size: NA
CDR3 length: 15
D gene: TRBD1
CDR3 protein: CASTYRGPTGGEQYF
CDR3 DNA: TGTGCCAGCACCTATAGGGGTCCCACAGGGGGAGAGCAGTACTTC

V gene: TRBV7-9
J gene: TRBJ2-1
clone size: NA
CDR3 length: 17
D gene: TRBD1
CDR3 protein: CASSPQGDRGLTSEQFF
CDR3 DNA: TGTGCCAGCAGCCCCCAAGGGGACAGGGGACTAACAAGTGAGCAGTTCTTC

V gene: TRBV27
J gene: TRBJ2-1
clone size: NA
CDR3 length: 14
D gene: NA
CDR3 protein: CASRFPGVDNEQFF
CDR3 DNA: TGTGCCAGCAGGTTCCCAGGGGTAGACAATGAGCAGTTCTTC

V gene: TRBV2
J gene: TRBJ2-3
clone size: NA
CDR3 length: 14
D gene: NA
CDR3 protein: CASSRTDLEGTQYF
CDR3 DNA: TGTGCCAGCAGCCGGACAGACTTAGAGGGTACGCAGTATTTT

V gene: TRBV18
J gene: TRBJ1-2
clone size: NA
CDR3 length: 13
D gene: TRBD1
CDR3 protein: CASSRDREDGYTF
CDR3 DNA: TGTGCCAGCTCACGGGACAGGGAGGATGGCTACACCTTC

V gene: TRBV7-6
J gene: TRBJ2-3
clone size: NA
CDR3 length: 12
D gene: NA
CDR3 protein: CASSLGVDTQYF
CDR3 DNA: TGTGCCAGCAGCTTAGGGGTAGATACGCAGTATTTT

V gene: TRBV6-1
J gene: TRBJ1-1
clone size: NA
CDR3 length: 16
D gene: TRBD1
CDR3 protein: CASSAWTGGGNTEAFF
CDR3 DNA: TGTGCCAGCAGTGCCTGGACAGGGGGCGGGAACACTGAAGCTTTCTTT

V gene: TRBV18
J gene: TRBJ2-5
clone size: once
CDR3 length: 15
D gene: TRBD2
CDR3 protein: CASSSLAGREETQYF
CDR3 DNA: TGTGCCAGCTCATCGTTAGCGGGAAGGGAAGAGACCCAGTACTTC